The 25 T cell receptor beta chains reported below all come from one sample, sequenced in a study of shared clonotypes between healthy human individuals. The method was immunoSEQ multiplex PCR; TCRdb's version includes in-frame clones alone and lacks a portion of them. This table holds under 600,000 clones, more than 95% found once. Sequencing was done on a sample of naive CD4+ T cells sorted from blood. Subset indicated: CD45RA+ positively selected. The receptors shown here come from a woman aged 25 to 39 in good health.

V usage is TRBV27 and J usage is TRBJ2-5; D remains unclear. In germline, CDR1 is MNHEY, CDR2 SMNVEV (reference sequence). The V end lost 5 bases, the J end lost 9 bases, and 16 bases lay between the germline ends. The CDR3 consists of 13 residues. In DNA, the CDR3 is TGTGCCAGCAGTCCCCCGGGCGACTCGTCCCAGTACTTC. This translates into CASSPPGDSSQYF.

In the case of this clone: Other DNA sequences of this sample code for an identical CDR3. The J gene is TRBJ2-5, the V gene TRBV5-1; perhaps TRBD2 as D (5 bases). Germline CDR1 SGHRS, CDR2 YFSETQ. This CDR3 is 14 amino acids long. V lost 0 bases and J 2 bases, leaving 8 bases between the germline ends. The CDR3 DNA follows: TGCGCCAGCAGCTTGGGACGGACTCAAGAGACCCAGTACTTC. Its translation is CASSLGRTQETQYF.

The chain has TRBV30 and TRBJ2-2; 7 bases are a match to TRBD2. The germline gives CDR1 GTSNPN, CDR2 SVGIG (reference sequence). This CDR3 spans 14 amino acids. J was trimmed by 4 bases and V by 7 bases; bases with no gene match: 9. As DNA, the CDR3 is TGTGCCTCCACGACTAGCTTCGGCACCGGGGAGCTGTTTTTT. Residues: CASTTSFGTGELFF.

The genes are TRBV28 and TRBJ1-5; D unclear. CDR3 length: 12 residues. Per the germline V gene, CDR1 is MDHEN and CDR2 is SYDVKM. V lost 4 bases and J 9 bases, leaving 10 bases between the germline ends. DNA of the CDR3: TGTGCCAGCAGTTGGGTTCTGCGGCCCCAGCATTTT. It encodes CASSWVLRPQHF. Combining the CDR3 with reference TRBV28 and TRBJ1-5 gives the whole variable domain DVKVTQSSRYLVKRTGEKVFLECVQDMDHENMFWYRQDPGLGLRLIYFSYDVKMKEKGDIPEGYSVSREKKERFSLILESASTNQTSMYLCASSWVLRPQHFGDGTRLSIL.

Note on this clone: The sample has other DNA sequences that encode this CDR3 too. The chain couples TRBV18 to TRBJ1-1, with TRBD1 as a possible D gene (5 bases). V dropped 2 bases and J dropped 2 bases, with 9 bases sitting between them. Per germline, CDR1 KGHSH and CDR2 LQKENI. CDR3 size: 14 residues. DNA for the CDR3: TGTGCCAGCTCACCAGGACAAGAAAACACTGAAGCTTTCTTT. Translation: CASSPGQENTEAFF.

The chain carries TRBV2 and TRBJ2-5; D possibly matches TRBD1 or TRBD2 (5 bases each). Germline CDR1 SNHLY, CDR2 FYNNEI. There are 13 residues in the CDR3. With 4 bases removed from V and 7 bases from J, the gap between germline ends came to 13 bases. CDR3 coding DNA: TGTGCCAGCAGTGGTGAGGGGTTGGCGACCCAGTACTTC. It yields the protein CASSGEGLATQYF.

This rearrangement joins TRBV10-3 to TRBJ1-1; 7 nucleotides match TRBD1. With 6 bases clipped from V and 8 bases from J, the junction kept 9 bases outside the gene matches. The CDR3 contains 13 residues. Germline V lookup: CDR1 ENHRY, CDR2 SYGVKD. The CDR3 reads CAISERGLEEAFF. As DNA, the CDR3 is TGTGCCATCAGCGAAAGGGGGCTAGAGGAAGCTTTCTTT.

The count of this clone is one. The chain is built from TRBV19 and TRBJ2-5; 9 bases map to TRBD1. V lost 4 bases to trimming and J lost 5 bases; unmatched junction nucleotides: 11. Germline V gene data show CDR1 as LNHDA and CDR2 as SQIVND (reference sequence). The CDR3 contains 16 residues. CDR3 in amino acids: CASSTTGTGMRETQYF. In DNA form, the CDR3 reads TGTGCCAGTAGTACCACCGGGACAGGGATGAGGGAGACCCAGTACTTC.

The gene calls are TRBV7-6 and TRBJ2-3; TRBD2 aligns across 9 bases. The germline CDR1 and CDR2 sequences are SGHVS and FNYEAQ. The J segment lost 4 bases and the V segment lost 4 bases, leaving 6 bases of the junction unmatched. This CDR3 is built from 15 residues. The DNA of the CDR3 is TGTGCCAGCAGCTCCGCTGCGGGAGGGGCAGATACGCAGTATTTT. Amino acid sequence: CASSSAAGGADTQYF.

The chain employs TRBV7-2 and TRBJ1-1; D may be TRBD1 (5 bases). The CDR3 sequence is 15 residues long. CDR1 is SGHTA, CDR2 FQGNSA, per germline. V lost 4 bases and J 0 bases, leaving 12 bases between the germline ends. The CDR3 region has the DNA TGTGCCAGCAGCTCGGTAGGGGTAATGAACACTGAAGCTTTCTTT. Protein product: CASSSVGVMNTEAFF.

The genes are TRBV28 and TRBJ2-1; TRBD2 aligns across 7 bases. This CDR3 is 14 amino acids long. The V gene end was trimmed by 5 bases and the J gene end by 5 bases; junction bases not matched to a gene: 6. CDR1 and CDR2 (germline): MDHEN, SYDVKM. CDR3 amino acids: CASSPLAEDNEQFF. The CDR3 nucleotides read TGTGCCAGCAGTCCTCTAGCGGAGGACAATGAGCAGTTCTTC.

The rearrangement links TRBV18 to TRBJ1-1, with D possibly TRBD1 on 5 matching bases. V lost 8 bases and J 4 bases, leaving 17 bases between the germline ends. The CDR3 spans 14 residues. The germline V gene has CDR1 KGHSH and CDR2 LQKENI. CDR3 region: CASQTNGGFTEAFF. The DNA of the CDR3 is TGTGCCAGCCAGACCAACGGGGGTTTCACTGAAGCTTTCTTT.

This sequence joins TRBV29-1 and TRBJ2-1, with TRBD2 identical over 9 bases. J gave up 0 bases and V 4 bases, and 7 bases lay outside the gene matches. Germline CDR1 reads SQVTM; CDR2 reads ANQGSEA. This CDR3 is built from 16 residues. CDR3: CSVVVTSGASYNEQFF. The DNA of the CDR3 is TGCAGCGTTGTGGTGACTAGCGGCGCCTCCTACAATGAGCAGTTCTTC.

The chain is built from TRBV5-1 and TRBJ2-3; D is unclear. The CDR3 runs to 15 residues. V gave up 6 bases and J gave up 0 bases, with 14 bases separating them. Germline values: CDR1 SGHRS, CDR2 YFSETQ. The CDR3 is CASTSQEPSTDTQYF. As DNA, the CDR3 is TGCGCCAGCACCTCGCAAGAACCTAGCACAGATACGCAGTATTTT.

DNA of the CDR3: TGTGCCAGCAGCTCTTATTACGAGCAGTACTTC. Encoded protein: CASSSYYEQYF. The genes are TRBV25-1 and TRBJ2-7; D not certain. This CDR3 has 11 amino acids. V lost 6 bases to trimming and J lost 4 bases, with 7 bases between them. CDR1 is MGHDK, CDR2 SYGVNS, per germline.

This sequence joins TRBV4-2 and TRBJ2-3; 14 bases fit TRBD2. The CDR3 is 19 amino acids. V lost 3 bases, J lost 2 bases, and 10 bases stayed unmatched. Germline lookup yields CDR1 LGHNA and CDR2 YNFKEQ. CDR3 nucleotides: TGTGCCAGCAGCCAGACACCGGGACTAGCGGGAGAATACACAGATACGCAGTATTTT. Encoded protein: CASSQTPGLAGEYTDTQYF.

V is TRBV25-1 and J is TRBJ2-1; D not certain. This CDR3 has 14 amino acids. Germline-derived CDR1 and CDR2 are MGHDK and SYGVNS. V was cut by 7 bases and J by 7 bases, with 17 bases left in between. CDR3 amino acids: CASMAVSPVNEQFF. CDR3 DNA sequence: TGTGCCAGCATGGCAGTCAGCCCGGTGAATGAGCAGTTCTTC. Based on the CDR3 plus reference TRBV25-1 and TRBJ2-1, the full variable domain is EADIYQTPRYLVIGTGKKITLECSQTMGHDKMYWYQQDPGMELHLIHYSYGVNSTEKGDLSSESTVSRIRTEHFPLTLESARPSHTSQYLCASMAVSPVNEQFFGPGTRLTVL.

CDR3 sequence: CASSESRTGGYLREKLFF. The DNA of the CDR3 is TGCGCCAGCAGTGAGTCGAGGACAGGGGGATACCTCCGTGAAAAACTGTTTTTT. The J gene is TRBJ1-4, the V gene TRBV10-2, with 10 bases identical to TRBD1. Looked up from germline, CDR1 is WSHSY and CDR2 is SAAADI. The CDR3 is 18 residues long. With 0 bases clipped from V and 7 bases from J, the junction kept 11 bases outside the gene matches.

V gene TRBV6-5 combines with J gene TRBJ2-2, with D possibly TRBD2 on 6 matching bases. CDR3 length: 14 amino acids. Trimming took off 5 bases at V and 2 bases at J, with 9 bases between the two ends. The V gene's germline CDR1 is MNHEY and CDR2 SVGAGI. CDR3 residues: CASSPGLNTGELFF. In DNA form, the CDR3 reads TGTGCCAGCAGTCCGGGACTCAACACCGGGGAGCTGTTTTTT.

The rearrangement uses TRBV4-1 and TRBJ2-7; possibly TRBD1 for D (6 bases). The CDR3 length is 14 residues. Germline V gene data show CDR1 as MGHRA and CDR2 as YSYEKL. Deletions cut 1 base from V and 7 bases from J, with 14 bases between. This chain's CDR3 is CASSQGPGVQEQYF. DNA of the CDR3: TGCGCCAGCAGCCAAGGTCCAGGGGTTCAGGAGCAGTACTTC.

On this clone: Different DNA sequences within this sample yield the same CDR3. V and J are TRBV5-1 and TRBJ2-7; 13 bases are a match to TRBD2. V gave up 4 bases and J gave up 2 bases; unmatched junction bases: 3. CDR1 and CDR2 from the germline V gene are SGHRS and YFSETQ. The CDR3 spans 15 residues. CDR3 loop: CASSLGLAGTYEQYF. Written as DNA, the CDR3 is TGCGCCAGCAGCCTGGGACTAGCGGGGACCTACGAGCAGTACTTC.

The gene calls are TRBV2 and TRBJ2-5; D unclear. CDR1 SNHLY and CDR2 FYNNEI come from the germline V gene. The CDR3 is 15 residues long. Trimming left V 3 bases short and J 5 bases short, with 16 bases between. CDR3 bases: TGTGCCAGCAGTGAGGAGTTCGTGGCGCAGGAGACCCAGTACTTC. Amino acid sequence: CASSEEFVAQETQYF.

This clone appeared a single time. The CDR3 here is CASSSTGSSLGELFF. The DNA of the CDR3 is TGTGCCAGCAGTTCGACCGGGAGTAGCCTCGGGGAGCTGTTTTTT. The chain is built from TRBV28 and TRBJ2-2; possible D gene TRBD2, 6 bases. The germline V gene encodes CDR1 MDHEN and CDR2 SYDVKM. CDR3 length equals 15 residues. Trimming took off 4 bases at V and 7 bases at J, with 16 bases between the two ends.

This chain uses TRBV15 with TRBJ1-1; D uncertain. Germline values: CDR1 LNHNV, CDR2 YYDKDF (reference sequence). The CDR3 spans 13 residues. Between the trimmed V and J ends, which lost 2 bases and 1 base, there was a span of 5 bases. CDR3 coding DNA: TGTGCCACCAGCAGACGGACGAACACTGAAGCTTTCTTT. It specifies CATSRRTNTEAFF.

The chain links TRBV28 to TRBJ2-5; 13 nucleotides agree with TRBD2. CDR3 size: 15 residues. CDR1 and CDR2 (germline): MDHEN, SYDVKM. J gave up 7 bases and V 4 bases, and 6 bases lay outside the gene matches. In DNA form, the CDR3 reads TGTGCCAGCAGTTCACTAGCGGGAGGGCGTGCGACCCAGTACTTC. It yields the protein CASSSLAGGRATQYF.